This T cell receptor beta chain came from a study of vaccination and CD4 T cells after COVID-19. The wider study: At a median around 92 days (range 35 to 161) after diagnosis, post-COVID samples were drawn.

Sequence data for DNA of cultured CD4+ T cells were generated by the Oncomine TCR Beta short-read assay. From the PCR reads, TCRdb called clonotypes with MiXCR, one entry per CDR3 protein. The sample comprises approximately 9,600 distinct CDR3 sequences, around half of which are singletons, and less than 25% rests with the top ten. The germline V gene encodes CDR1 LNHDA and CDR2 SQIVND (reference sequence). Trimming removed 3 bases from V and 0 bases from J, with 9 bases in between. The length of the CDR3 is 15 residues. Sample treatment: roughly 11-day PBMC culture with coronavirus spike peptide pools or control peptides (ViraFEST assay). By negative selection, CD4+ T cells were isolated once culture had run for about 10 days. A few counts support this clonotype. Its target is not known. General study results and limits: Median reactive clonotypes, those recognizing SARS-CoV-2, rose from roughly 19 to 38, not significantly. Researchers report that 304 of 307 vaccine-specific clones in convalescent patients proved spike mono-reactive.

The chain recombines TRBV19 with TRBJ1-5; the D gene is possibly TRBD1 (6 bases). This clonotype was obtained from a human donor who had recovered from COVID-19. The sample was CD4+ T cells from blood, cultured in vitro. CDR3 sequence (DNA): TGTGCCAGTAGTATCACAGGGCCTAGCAATCAGCCCCAGCATTTT. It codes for CASSITGPSNQPQHF.